These 2 T cell receptor beta chains came from one sample sequenced in a study of shared clonotypes between healthy human individuals. The assay was immunoSEQ multiplex PCR, and TCRdb's table has in-frame clones only and misses some. Of about 2.1 million clones listed, around 93% are singletons. As defined, naive CD8 cells were CD45RO-negative and positively selected for CCR7, with terminally differentiated effector memory CD45RA+ cells excluded. Sequenced input: naive CD8+ T cells from PBMCs. Receptors were obtained from a man between 18 and 35 years old in good health. Some clones in this sample may be carry-over from other donors' samples.

The chain joins TRBV4-2 to TRBJ2-7; unclear D gene. The germline V gene has CDR1 LGHNA and CDR2 YNFKEQ. This CDR3 spans 12 amino acids. The V end was cut by 0 bases, the J end by 4 bases, with 4 bases between. The DNA of the CDR3 is TGTGCCAGCAGCCAAGACCAATACGAGCAGTACTTC. Amino acids: CASSQDQYEQYF.

This chain links TRBV9 with TRBJ2-7; D may be TRBD2 (5 bases). Germline V CDR1 and CDR2: SGDLS, YYNGEE. Trimming left V 0 bases short and J 5 bases short, with 21 bases between. The CDR3 has 17 amino acids. In DNA, the CDR3 is TGTGCCAGCAGCGTAGGGGTTTTCGTGGGAGATAGCGACGAGCAGTACTTC. It specifies CASSVGVFVGDSDEQYF.